This TCR beta chain was recorded in a study of blood T cell repertoires in COVID-19. Study-level background: Collection of acute and convalescent COVID-19 samples took place in the United States, Italy and Spain. In each case, the material was cDNA or gDNA derived from T cells, B-cell-depleted T cells, or PBMCs.

Original handling: The authors estimated nucleated cell counts from reference gene primer amplification. Clones were sequenced by immunoSEQ multiplex PCR, and TCRdb holds only the in-frame ones, with some missing. The V and J calls and clone size were taken over from that table, and D and trimming were inferred from the DNA. The data contain approximately 72,000 clones, around 85% of them singletons. There are 13 residues in the CDR3. The germline gives CDR1 LNHNV, CDR2 YYDKDF (reference sequence). Trimming took 1 base from V and 10 from J, leaving 13 bases between them. The receptor's source is a woman older than 75 with active or convalescent COVID-19. This chain joins TRBV15 and TRBJ1-1; the D is unclear. The specimen sequenced was peripheral blood. CDR3 sequence: CATSRGPYEVAFF. Here the CDR3 DNA reads TGTGCCACCAGCAGAGGCCCCTATGAAGTAGCTTTCTTT.